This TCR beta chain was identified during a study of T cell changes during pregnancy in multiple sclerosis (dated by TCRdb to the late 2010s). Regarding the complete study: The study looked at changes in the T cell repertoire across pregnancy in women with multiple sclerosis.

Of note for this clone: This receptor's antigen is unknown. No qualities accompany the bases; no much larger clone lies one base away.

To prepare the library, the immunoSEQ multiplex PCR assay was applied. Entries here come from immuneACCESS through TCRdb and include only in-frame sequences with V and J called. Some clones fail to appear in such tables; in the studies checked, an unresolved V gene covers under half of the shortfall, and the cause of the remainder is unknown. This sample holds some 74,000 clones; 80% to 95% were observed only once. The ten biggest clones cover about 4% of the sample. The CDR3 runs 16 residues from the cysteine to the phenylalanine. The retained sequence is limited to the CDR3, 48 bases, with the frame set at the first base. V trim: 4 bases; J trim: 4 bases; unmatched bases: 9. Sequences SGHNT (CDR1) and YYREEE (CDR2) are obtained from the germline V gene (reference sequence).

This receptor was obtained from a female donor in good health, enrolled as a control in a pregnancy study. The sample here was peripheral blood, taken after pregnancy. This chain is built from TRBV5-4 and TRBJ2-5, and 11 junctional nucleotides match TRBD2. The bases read TGTGCCAGCAGCCCAATAGCGGGGGGGCTTCTAGAGACCCAGTACTTC. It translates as CASSPIAGGLLETQYF.